This TCR beta chain was observed in a study of shared T cell receptors in the human thymus. The count of this clone is one. From germline, CDR1 is LGHNA and CDR2 YSLEER. The CDR3 runs to 14 residues. Germline trimming cut 2 bases from V and 10 bases from J; bases unmatched to any gene: 8. Generated by immunoSEQ multiplex PCR, the TCRdb table keeps only in-frame clones and is missing some. Seen here are approximately 760,000 clones, approximately 85% observed once, and the top ten hold over 0.008%. These data were also reused for a study on human thymus T cells. That report notes: The source of the thymus tissue was resections taken during corrective heart surgery. Unrelated individuals had highly overlapping thymic repertoires, as reported in related research.

This TCR was recovered from a girl younger than two with a congenital heart defect. Specimen: thymocytes. The rearrangement uses TRBV4-3 and TRBJ1-5; 7 bases map to TRBD1. CDR3 loop: CASSQQRQGGPQHF. DNA of the CDR3: TGCGCCAGCAGCCAACAACGCCAGGGGGGACCCCAGCATTTT.